One sample yielded the 22 T cell receptor beta chains listed below, sequenced in a study of blood T cell repertoires in COVID-19. Sequencing used immunoSEQ multiplex PCR; TCRdb keeps in-frame clones, though not all of them. The sample comprises some 130,000 clones, more than 75% of which are singletons, and roughly an eighth rests with the top ten. Sequenced: peripheral blood. The receptors originated from a woman aged 70-85 years with COVID-19, enrolled during active disease.

The chain couples TRBV6-5 to TRBJ2-3, with TRBD1 identical over 7 bases. Trimming at V came to 5 bases and at J to 5 bases, leaving 10 bases not matched to a gene. CDR1 and CDR2 (germline): MNHEY, SVGAGI. This CDR3 has 15 amino acids. The CDR3 loop is CASSKRQGLGDTQYF. Here the CDR3 DNA reads TGTGCCAGCAGTAAACGACAGGGCTTGGGAGATACGCAGTATTTT.

J is TRBJ1-1 and V is TRBV6-5, with D possibly being TRBD1 (5 bases). Germline assignment: CDR1 MNHEY and CDR2 SVGAGI. The CDR3 spans 13 residues. Trimming left V 6 bases short and J 7 bases short, with 15 bases between. CDR3 protein: CASRRGTGGEAFF. As DNA, the CDR3 is TGTGCCAGCAGACGAGGGACGGGGGGTGAAGCTTTCTTT.

The rearrangement joins TRBV4-1 to TRBJ2-7; tentatively, D is TRBD1 (5 bases). V lost 5 bases and J lost 7, with 15 bases in between. CDR3 length: 13 amino acids. The germline V gene encodes CDR1 MGHRA and CDR2 YSYEKL. The CDR3 sequence is CASSREWSGEQYF. For the CDR3, the DNA is TGCGCCAGCAGCAGAGAATGGTCAGGGGAGCAGTACTTC.

This clone was picked up one time. The gene calls are TRBV25-1 and TRBJ1-6, with a tentative D call TRBD1 (6 bases). The CDR3 has 18 residues. Deletions cut 3 bases from V and 6 bases from J, with 21 bases between. Germline V CDR1 and CDR2: MGHDK, SYGVNS. The CDR3 here is CASSDKTFGAGANSPLHF. In DNA form, the CDR3 reads TGTGCCAGCAGTGATAAAACCTTTGGGGCAGGGGCTAATTCACCCCTCCACTTT.

This clone has more than one count but fewer than ten. The V and J genes are TRBV6-2 or TRBV6-3 and TRBJ1-1, with D perhaps matching TRBD1 (6 bases). This CDR3 region has 16 residues. Germline V gene sequence: CDR1 MNHEY, CDR2 SVGEGT. V gave up 0 bases and J gave up 1 base, with 12 bases separating them. CDR3 nucleotide sequence: TGTGCCAGCAGTTACTCCCACCAGGACAGGAACACTGAAGCTTTCTTT. This encodes CASSYSHQDRNTEAFF.

The gene calls are TRBV24-1 and TRBJ1-2, with TRBD1 as a possible D gene (6 bases). CDR3 length: 12 residues. V was shortened by 9 bases and J by 6 bases, with 13 bases between the two germline ends. CDR1 and CDR2 from the germline V gene are KGHDR and SFDVKD. CDR3 DNA: TGTGCCACCGGGCAACAGGGACATGGCTACACCTTC. Residues: CATGQQGHGYTF.

The chain couples TRBV28 to TRBJ1-4; 7 bases are a match to TRBD1. This CDR3 comprises 22 residues. CDR1 is MDHEN, CDR2 SYDVKM, per germline. The ends lost 4 bases at V and 14 bases at J; junction bases unmatched: 37. CDR3 region: CASSSTLSSLYKPRQGLEPLFF. The CDR3 DNA follows: TGTGCCAGCAGTTCCACCTTGTCCAGTCTTTATAAACCGAGACAGGGACTGGAGCCCCTGTTTTTT.

The chain recombines TRBV6-2 or TRBV6-3 with TRBJ2-1, with a possible D match to TRBD2 (5 bases). Germline-derived CDR1 and CDR2 are MNHEY and SVGEGT. CDR3 length: 15 amino acids. The V and J ends lost 2 bases and 2 bases respectively, with 10 bases between them. This chain's CDR3 is CASSYPRGAYNEQFF. The CDR3 DNA reads as TGTGCCAGCAGTTACCCCCGGGGTGCCTACAATGAGCAGTTCTTC.

This clone was observed a few times. This chain links TRBV28 with TRBJ1-5; TRBD1 matches at 7 bases. Germline CDR1 and CDR2: MDHEN and SYDVKM. Trimming cost V 6 bases and J 3 bases; bases outside gene matches: 11. The CDR3 consists of 16 residues. The CDR3 sequence is CASRERATGNNQPQHF. For the CDR3, the DNA is TGTGCCAGCAGGGAGAGAGCGACAGGGAACAATCAGCCCCAGCATTTT.

The chain has TRBV20-1 and TRBJ1-6; TRBD1 aligns across 7 bases. This CDR3 is built from 14 residues. V was clipped by 3 bases and J by 8 bases; unmatched bases: 7. Looked up from germline, CDR1 is DFQATT and CDR2 is SNEGSKA (reference sequence). In DNA, the CDR3 is TGCAGTGCTAGTTATGGCCAGGGGGATTCACCCCTCCACTTT. Its protein product is CSASYGQGDSPLHF.

V is TRBV5-1 and J is TRBJ2-3; TRBD2 might be the D (7 bases). Looked up from germline, CDR1 is SGHRS and CDR2 is YFSETQ. Trimming took 4 bases from V and 0 from J, leaving 18 bases between them. The CDR3 loop spans 17 amino acids. The CDR3 sequence is CASSPRAGATSTDTQYF. Written as DNA, the CDR3 is TGCGCCAGCAGCCCCCGGGCGGGGGCAACTAGCACAGATACGCAGTATTTT.

The chain carries TRBV19 and TRBJ2-7, with 12 bases aligning to TRBD2. There are 16 residues in the CDR3. Germline CDR1 and CDR2: LNHDA and SQIVND (reference sequence). V dropped 4 bases and J dropped 2; count of bases not matched to a gene: 6. The CDR3 protein is CASSKGLAGPPYEQYF. The CDR3 DNA reads as TGTGCCAGTAGTAAGGGACTAGCGGGCCCTCCCTACGAGCAGTACTTC.

Concerning this clone: This CDR3 is also generated by other DNA sequences in the sample. The chain has TRBV5-4 and TRBJ2-7, with 10 nucleotides matching TRBD1. Looked up from germline, CDR1 is SGHNT and CDR2 is YYREEE (reference sequence). The CDR3 has 14 residues. V lost 0 bases and J lost 4; bases outside the gene matches: 1. DNA for the CDR3: TGTGCCAGCAGCTTGGGACAGGGGGCTTACGAGCAGTACTTC. Translating gives CASSLGQGAYEQYF.

The chain links TRBV7-9 to TRBJ1-3, with D uncertain. Germline V lookup: CDR1 SEHNR, CDR2 FQNEAQ (reference sequence). V gave up 10 bases and J gave up 0 bases, with 13 bases separating them. The CDR3 has 14 amino acids. The CDR3 region has the DNA TGTGCCATTCGGAGGATCACCTCTGGAAACACCATATATTTT. Its translation is CAIRRITSGNTIYF.

The J gene is TRBJ2-7, the V gene TRBV7-9, with TRBD2 identical over 14 bases. The J segment lost 0 bases and the V segment lost 5 bases, leaving 6 bases of the junction unmatched. CDR1 is SEHNR, CDR2 FQNEAQ, per germline (reference sequence). There are 17 residues in the CDR3. The CDR3 loop is CASSPGTSGGHSYEQYF. CDR3 coding DNA: TGTGCCAGCAGCCCTGGGACTAGCGGGGGCCACTCCTACGAGCAGTACTTC.

V usage is TRBV28 and J usage is TRBJ1-5; 8 bases agree with TRBD1. Looked up from germline, CDR1 is MDHEN and CDR2 is SYDVKM. The CDR3 is 15 residues long. V shed 6 bases and J 7 bases; nucleotides not matched to a gene: 11. Here the CDR3 DNA reads TGTGCCAGCAGATTCTTGGACAGGGCGCAACAGCCCCAGCATTTT. This codes for CASRFLDRAQQPQHF.

The genes are TRBV11-2 and TRBJ2-5, with D possibly matching TRBD2 (6 bases). Trimming took off 7 bases at V and 1 base at J, with 22 bases between the two ends. Germline V lookup: CDR1 SGHAT, CDR2 FQNNGV. This CDR3 spans 17 amino acids. CDR3 sequence: CASTRGRGNLPQETQYF. The CDR3 coding sequence is TGTGCCAGCACTAGGGGTCGGGGGAATCTCCCCCAAGAGACCCAGTACTTC.

The V gene is TRBV28, the J gene TRBJ2-1; possible D gene TRBD1, 5 bases. CDR3 length: 15 amino acids. V shed 3 bases and J shed 6 bases, with 15 bases lying between them. Germline V CDR1 and CDR2: MDHEN, SYDVKM. CDR3 nucleotide sequence: TGTGCCAGCAGTTTTTTAGCAGGGTCTATCAATGAGCAGTTCTTC. This codes for CASSFLAGSINEQFF. The full variable domain, in which reference TRBV28 and TRBJ2-1 provide the parts outside the CDR3, is DVKVTQSSRYLVKRTGEKVFLECVQDMDHENMFWYRQDPGLGLRLIYFSYDVKMKEKGDIPEGYSVSREKKERFSLILESASTNQTSMYLCASSFLAGSINEQFFGPGTRLTVL.

This clone occurred once. The rearrangement uses TRBV10-3 and TRBJ1-2; TRBD1 agrees at 11 bases. The CDR3 covers 17 residues. Germline-derived CDR1 and CDR2 are ENHRY and SYGVKD. V was clipped by 10 bases and J by 1 base; unmatched bases: 14. This CDR3 is CATQLGDRGESNYGYTF. CDR3 nucleotides: TGTGCCACCCAACTCGGGGACAGGGGGGAGAGTAACTATGGCTACACCTTC.

This clone was detected once. The chain has TRBV5-1 and TRBJ2-2; D is perhaps TRBD2 (7 bases). The germline gives CDR1 SGHRS, CDR2 YFSETQ. The CDR3 is made up of 16 amino acids. V lost 4 bases, J lost 4 bases, and 17 bases lay in between. In DNA, the CDR3 is TGCGCCAGCAGCCAGAGGGGGGGACAAAGCACCGGGGAGCTGTTTTTT. This encodes CASSQRGGQSTGELFF. Complete variable domain (other parts from reference TRBV5-1 and TRBJ2-2): KAGVTQTPRYLIKTRGQQVTLSCSPISGHRSVSWYQQTPGQGLQFLFEYFSETQRNKGNFPGRFSGRQFSNSRSEMNVSTLELGDSALYLCASSQRGGQSTGELFFGEGSRLTVL.

The rearrangement uses TRBV3-1 (or the pseudogene TRBV3-2) and TRBJ2-7, with TRBD1 matching 10 bases. Germline assignment: CDR1 LGHDT and CDR2 YNNKEL (reference sequence). CDR3 length equals 15 residues. J gave up 3 bases and V 6 bases, and 8 bases lay outside the gene matches. The CDR3 DNA sequence: TGTGCCAGCAGACACCGGGACAGGGGCCGCTACGAGCAGTACTTC. Translated: CASRHRDRGRYEQYF.

The chain couples TRBV6-1 to TRBJ2-6; TRBD1 is a possible D gene (5 bases). The CDR3 is 19 amino acids. The germline gives CDR1 MNHNS, CDR2 SASEGT. The V gene lost 0 bases and the J gene lost 0 bases, with 15 bases spanning the gap. The CDR3 is CASSEAGAARFSGANVLTF. CDR3 coding DNA: TGTGCCAGCAGTGAAGCAGGGGCAGCCAGGTTCTCTGGGGCCAACGTCCTGACTTTC.